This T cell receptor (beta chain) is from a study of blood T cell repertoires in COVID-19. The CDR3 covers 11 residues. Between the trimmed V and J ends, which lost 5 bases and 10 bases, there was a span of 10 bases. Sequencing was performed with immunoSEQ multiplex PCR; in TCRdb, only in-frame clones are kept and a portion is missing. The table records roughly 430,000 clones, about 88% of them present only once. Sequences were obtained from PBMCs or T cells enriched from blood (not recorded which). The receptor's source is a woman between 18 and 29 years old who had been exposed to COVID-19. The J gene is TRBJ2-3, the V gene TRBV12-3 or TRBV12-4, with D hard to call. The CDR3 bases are TGTGCCAGCAGTCCATCGGTGGCGCAGTATTTT. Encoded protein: CASSPSVAQYF.